This entry lists 10 T cell receptor beta chains sequenced from one sample in a study of CD8+CD57+ T cells in acquired aplastic anemia (dated by TCRdb to 2017 to 2018). TCRdb lists the instrument as Illumina HiSeq 2000. Genomic DNA served as template for TCR beta VDJ combination and CDR3 sequence profiling. Starting from the raw public reads, TCRdb applied fastp trimming at Q25, assembled clones with MiXCR and retained in-frame beta chains. Each entry merges the rows of one CDR3 protein and shows their most common DNA and genes. The sample table shows under 200,000 distinct CDR3 sequences, and about 60% are seen once. The ten largest account for around 45% of the sample. The sequenced material came from sorted CD4+, CD8+, or CD8+CD57+ T cells (not recorded which) from PBMCs. These receptors all stem from a human donor in good health.

The sample holds many counts of this clonotype. The chain is built from TRBV20-1 and TRBJ1-6; possibly TRBD1 for D (6 bases). The CDR3 extends over 19 amino acids. V gave up 0 bases and J gave up 0 bases, with 18 bases separating them. Germline CDR1 and CDR2: DFQATT and SNEGSKA (reference sequence). The CDR3 bases are TGCAGTGCTAGAGATTTCGGGACAACCACTAGCTCCTATAATTCACCCCTCCACTTT. Protein sequence: CSARDFGTTTSSYNSPLHF.

The V and J genes are TRBV7-2 and TRBJ2-1; TRBD1 aligns across 7 bases. CDR1 is SGHTA and CDR2 is FQGNSA in the germline V gene. J lost 4 bases, V lost 2 bases, and 2 bases had no gene match. The CDR3 spans 14 residues. The chain's CDR3 is CASSLQGQYNEQFF. The CDR3, as DNA: TGTGCCAGCAGCTTACAGGGACAGTACAATGAGCAGTTCTTC.

This clonotype was recorded once. The chain has TRBV5-1 and TRBJ1-6; D not resolved. This CDR3 is built from 15 residues. The V end lost 4 bases, the J end lost 6 bases, and 14 bases lay between the germline ends. Per the germline V gene, CDR1 is SGHRS and CDR2 is YFSETQ. CDR3 loop: CASSATVTANSPLHF. The CDR3 region has the DNA TGCGCCAGCAGCGCTACCGTCACCGCTAATTCACCCCTCCACTTT.

With respect to this clonotype: The junction and the germline gene differ at one end; a read error may be behind it. This chain links TRBV7-8 with TRBJ1-2; 9 bases are shared with TRBD1. This CDR3 is built from 13 residues. CDR1 and CDR2 (germline): SGHVS, FQNEAQ. The CDR3 DNA is TGTGCCAGCAGCGCCCGGACAGGGGATCGTCTCCTCTTC. Protein: CASSARTGDRLLF.

Turning to this clonotype: A read error may explain this, as a much larger clone is one base away. V is TRBV19 and J is TRBJ2-5; D not certain. Per germline, CDR1 LNHDA and CDR2 SQIVND (reference sequence). V was cut by 6 bases and J by 1 base, with 9 bases left in between. This CDR3 contains 13 residues. The CDR3 sequence: CASSPETQETQYF. The CDR3 DNA reads TGTGCCAGTAGCCCAGAAACCCAAGAGACCCAGTACTTC.

The chain has TRBV7-9 and TRBJ1-1; D gene unclear. The V end lost 4 bases, the J end lost 3 bases, and 9 bases lay between the germline ends. Germline V gives CDR1 SEHNR, CDR2 FQNEAQ (reference sequence). The CDR3 has 13 amino acids. The CDR3 DNA sequence: TGTGCCAGCAGCTACGACCGGTACACTGAAGCTTTCTTT. It translates to CASSYDRYTEAFF.

This chain connects TRBV29-1 to TRBJ2-1; 10 bases align to TRBD1. This CDR3 spans 16 amino acids. With 4 bases clipped from V and 4 bases from J, the junction kept 10 bases outside the gene matches. The germline V gene has CDR1 SQVTM and CDR2 ANQGSEA. This CDR3 reads CSVADRGPGSYNEQFF. The CDR3 nucleotides are TGCAGCGTTGCCGACAGGGGGCCCGGGTCGTACAATGAGCAGTTCTTC.

The chain joins TRBV4-2 to TRBJ2-1; the D is unclear. Germline loops: CDR1 LGHNA, CDR2 YNFKEQ. V dropped 8 bases and J dropped 8 bases, with 10 bases sitting between them. This CDR3 region has 11 residues. For the CDR3, the DNA is TGTGCCAGCGGCCCCCCCCATGAGCAGTTCTTC. The encoded protein is CASGPPHEQFF.

Worth noting for this clonotype: A much larger clone sits a single nucleotide away, making a read error possible. The chain recombines TRBV7-9 with TRBJ2-7, with 8 bases that match TRBD2. V lost 5 bases to trimming and J lost 3 bases; unmatched junction nucleotides: 3. This CDR3 is built from 13 residues. CDR1 is SEHNR, CDR2 FQNEAQ, per germline (reference sequence). CDR3 coding DNA: TGTGCCAGCAGCCCGGGACTAGACTACGAGCAGTACTTC. It codes for CASSPGLDYEQYF.

This clonotype came up many times. The chain has TRBV20-1 and TRBJ2-3, with 10 positions matching TRBD2. The CDR3 length is 17 residues. Trimming removed 5 bases from V and 2 bases from J; junction bases left unmatched: 13. Per the germline V gene, CDR1 is DFQATT and CDR2 is SNEGSKA (reference sequence). CDR3: CSADGRLAGATTDTQYF. The CDR3 DNA reads TGCAGTGCTGATGGGAGGCTAGCGGGAGCTACCACAGATACGCAGTATTTT.